This TCR beta chain stems from a study of blood T cell repertoires in COVID-19. About the research overall: The origin of the acute and convalescent COVID-19 samples was the United States, Italy and Spain. Sample material is recorded as cDNA or gDNA derived from T cells, B-cell-depleted T cells, or PBMCs.

In its sample, this clone ranks as medium-sized. Source study methods: Using reference gene primer amplification, nucleated cell counts were estimated. Here immunoSEQ multiplex PCR was the method, and the copy in TCRdb shows in-frame clones only, minus some. V and J calls and clone size are those listed in that table; D and trimming were worked out from the DNA. The sample carries under 95,000 clones, 87% recorded once. This CDR3 region has 14 residues. The ends were cut back, 4 bases at V and 2 bases at J, with 12 bases in the middle. Looked up from germline, CDR1 is LNHDA and CDR2 is SQIVND (reference sequence).

The chain combines TRBV19 with TRBJ2-7; a possible D gene is TRBD2 (6 bases). Sample: peripheral blood. The origin of this receptor is a man aged 55 to 69 with acute or convalescent COVID-19. CDR3 DNA: TGTGCCAGTAGTACCGGGACTCGGACCTACGAGCAGTACTTC. Its protein is CASSTGTRTYEQYF.